A single sample gave rise to the 17 T cell receptor beta chains below, sequenced in a study of OX40 agonist ivuxolimab in advanced cancers. This table comes from immunoSEQ multiplex PCR, and its TCRdb copy is limited to in-frame clones, with some not included. Of about 70,000 clones detected, about 89% appear once; the ten largest clones hold roughly 13%. Specimen: CD4+ or CD8+ T cells sorted from blood, collected in a trial of the OX40 agonist ivuxolimab. These receptors were collected from an adult with an advanced solid tumor such as melanoma, head and neck, liver or kidney cancer.

The V gene is TRBV6-5, the J gene TRBJ1-2; a weak D match, TRBD1 (5 bases). This CDR3 is built from 13 residues. Per the germline V gene, CDR1 is MNHEY and CDR2 is SVGAGI. V was cut by 5 bases and J by 3 bases, with 10 bases left in between. CDR3 amino acids: CASSPGFHYGYTF. CDR3 in DNA: TGTGCCAGCAGTCCAGGGTTTCACTATGGCTACACCTTC.

The table lists this clone with a count of one. The V gene is TRBV5-1, the J gene TRBJ1-1; no definite D call. Germline-derived CDR1 and CDR2 are SGHRS and YFSETQ. The CDR3 covers 15 residues. Between the trimmed V and J ends, which lost 0 bases and 0 bases, there was a span of 9 bases. The CDR3 protein is CASSLDEGVNTEAFF. The CDR3 bases are TGCGCCAGCAGCTTGGATGAGGGAGTGAACACTGAAGCTTTCTTT.

The chain uses TRBV5-1 and TRBJ2-1; TRBD1 agrees at 8 bases. The CDR3 is 18 amino acids. Looked up from germline, CDR1 is SGHRS and CDR2 is YFSETQ. The V segment lost 3 bases and the J segment 6 bases; nucleotides outside the gene matches: 17. Here the CDR3 DNA reads TGCGCCAGCAGCTCACGATCCACCCGGGACAGGTTGGGCAATGAGCAGTTCTTC. Residues: CASSSRSTRDRLGNEQFF.

As DNA, the CDR3 is TGTGCCAGCAGTTTAAGTGTAGGGACAGGGGGCGCAGACGCTTTCTTT. The encoded protein is CASSLSVGTGGADAFF. This chain uses TRBV27 with TRBJ1-1; TRBD1 agrees at 12 bases. CDR1 MNHEY and CDR2 SMNVEV come from the germline V gene (reference sequence). V dropped 2 bases and J dropped 11; count of bases not matched to a gene: 12. The CDR3 spans 16 residues.

This clone has a count of ten or more. This chain uses TRBV7-9 with TRBJ2-7, with 13 bases that match TRBD2. Germline lookup yields CDR1 SEHNR and CDR2 FQNEAQ (reference sequence). V lost 5 bases to trimming and J lost 6 bases; unmatched junction nucleotides: 4. The CDR3 extends over 14 amino acids. In DNA, the CDR3 is TGTGCCAGCAGCCGCGGGACTAGCGGGGTCGAGCAGTACTTC. This encodes CASSRGTSGVEQYF.

In nucleotides, the CDR3 is TGTGCCAGCAGCCCCGGGACAGGGGGTATTTTGCAGTTCTTC. Protein product: CASSPGTGGILQFF. The rearrangement links TRBV5-6 to TRBJ2-1, with 11 bases lining up with TRBD1. This CDR3 has 14 amino acids. Germline V gives CDR1 SGHDT, CDR2 YYEEEE. V lost 4 bases to trimming and J lost 12 bases; unmatched junction nucleotides: 9.

The chain is built from TRBV30 and TRBJ2-2; D possibly corresponds to TRBD1 (6 bases). The CDR3 loop spans 13 amino acids. Germline V gene lookup returns CDR1 GTSNPN and CDR2 SVGIG (reference sequence). V lost 1 base, J lost 6 bases, and 9 bases lay in between. The CDR3 DNA reads as TGTGCCTGGAGTGACAGGGCTCCCGGGGAGCTGTTTTTT. This codes for CAWSDRAPGELFF.

The J gene is TRBJ2-7, the V gene TRBV9; the D gene is possibly TRBD1 (6 bases). V shed 3 bases and J shed 3 bases, with 16 bases lying between them. The CDR3 loop spans 15 amino acids. Germline lookup yields CDR1 SGDLS and CDR2 YYNGEE. CDR3 loop: CASSARDTSLYEQYF. In DNA, the CDR3 is TGTGCCAGCAGCGCCCGGGACACCAGCCTCTACGAGCAGTACTTC.

This clone has just a few counts. The chain employs TRBV27 and TRBJ2-7, with no clear D. Looked up from germline, CDR1 is MNHEY and CDR2 is SMNVEV (reference sequence). The CDR3 spans 12 residues. Trimming removed 8 bases at V and 0 bases at J, with 8 bases between. The CDR3 sequence: CASGQHSYEQYF. CDR3 sequence (DNA): TGTGCCAGCGGGCAACACTCCTACGAGCAGTACTTC.

The CDR3 protein is CASSLGPYNEQFF. In nucleotides, the CDR3 is TGTGCCAGCAGTCTCGGGCCGTACAATGAGCAGTTCTTC. The chain has TRBV28 and TRBJ2-1, with D unclear. V was shortened by 5 bases and J by 4 bases, with 9 bases between the two germline ends. This CDR3 contains 13 residues. CDR1 and CDR2 (germline): MDHEN, SYDVKM. The full variable domain, in which reference TRBV28 and TRBJ2-1 provide the parts outside the CDR3, is DVKVTQSSRYLVKRTGEKVFLECVQDMDHENMFWYRQDPGLGLRLIYFSYDVKMKEKGDIPEGYSVSREKKERFSLILESASTNQTSMYLCASSLGPYNEQFFGPGTRLTVL.

The V call is TRBV10-1, the J call TRBJ2-2; tentative D call: TRBD1 (7 bases). Germline CDR1 is WNHNN and CDR2 is SYGVQD (reference sequence). This CDR3 has 19 residues. The V end lost 8 bases, the J end lost 1 base, and 26 bases lay between the germline ends. CDR3 residues: CASSSGGADRAGNTGELFF. In nucleotides, the CDR3 is TGCGCCAGCTCCTCTGGAGGGGCCGACAGGGCAGGGAACACCGGGGAGCTGTTTTTT.

This clone was detected once. The chain has TRBV9 and TRBJ1-1, with D unresolved. CDR1 is SGDLS, CDR2 YYNGEE, per germline. CDR3 length equals 13 residues. V lost 2 bases and J 5 bases, leaving 10 bases between the germline ends. The CDR3 here is CASSVESGTEAFF. In DNA, the CDR3 is TGTGCCAGCAGCGTTGAATCGGGGACTGAAGCTTTCTTT.

This clone was observed a single time. This chain links TRBV9 with TRBJ2-3; TRBD1 aligns across 8 bases. With 3 bases clipped from V and 5 bases from J, the junction kept 5 bases outside the gene matches. Germline assignment: CDR1 SGDLS and CDR2 YYNGEE. This CDR3 has 14 residues. This chain's CDR3 is CASSDGQGLDTQYF. CDR3 nucleotide sequence: TGTGCCAGCAGCGACGGACAGGGCCTAGATACGCAGTATTTT.

The V gene is TRBV27, the J gene TRBJ2-2; D unclear. V was shortened by 3 bases and J by 6 bases, with 14 bases between the two germline ends. This CDR3 region has 15 residues. Per germline, CDR1 MNHEY and CDR2 SMNVEV (reference sequence). CDR3 amino acids: CASSFFDLAPGELFF. In DNA, the CDR3 is TGTGCCAGCAGTTTTTTTGACCTCGCCCCCGGGGAGCTGTTTTTT.

This chain joins TRBV25-1 and TRBJ2-5; a possible D gene is TRBD2 (5 bases). The CDR3 covers 14 residues. Per the germline V gene, CDR1 is MGHDK and CDR2 is SYGVNS. Trimming took 4 bases from V and 5 from J, leaving 14 bases between them. CDR3 in amino acids: CASSAPGVGETQYF. The CDR3 nucleotides are TGTGCCAGCAGTGCCCCCGGGGTAGGGGAGACCCAGTACTTC.

This clone was seen a few times. The chain employs TRBV5-8 and TRBJ1-1; a possible D gene is TRBD1 (5 bases). Germline V gene sequence: CDR1 SGHTS, CDR2 YDEGEE. Deletions cut 3 bases from V and 1 base from J, with 10 bases between. The CDR3 extends over 14 amino acids. The CDR3 spells CASSWGETNTEAFF. The CDR3 region has the DNA TGTGCCAGCAGCTGGGGGGAAACGAACACTGAAGCTTTCTTT.

In regard to this clone: Other DNA sequences within the sample encode an identical CDR3. The genes are TRBV27 and TRBJ1-1, with D possibly being TRBD1 (5 bases). The CDR3 has 14 residues. The V and J ends lost 5 bases and 3 bases respectively, with 13 bases between them. Germline CDR1 and CDR2: MNHEY and SMNVEV (reference sequence). The CDR3 sequence is CASSRLGEDTEAFF. The CDR3 DNA is TGTGCCAGCAGTAGATTAGGGGAGGACACTGAAGCTTTCTTT.